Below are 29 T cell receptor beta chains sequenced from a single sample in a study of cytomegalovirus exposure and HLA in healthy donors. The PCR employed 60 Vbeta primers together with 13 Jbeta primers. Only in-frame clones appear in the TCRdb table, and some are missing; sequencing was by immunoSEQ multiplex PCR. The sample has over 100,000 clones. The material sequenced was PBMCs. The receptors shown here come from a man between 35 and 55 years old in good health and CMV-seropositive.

The CDR3 spells CASSVDGSGGDNEQFF. CDR3 sequence (DNA): TGTGCCAGCAGCGTAGATGGGAGCGGGGGGGACAATGAGCAGTTCTTC. The chain couples TRBV9 to TRBJ2-1; 10 bases line up with TRBD2. The junction had 5 bases not matched to a gene; V was cut back by 0 bases and J by 5 bases. The CDR3 runs to 16 residues. Per germline, CDR1 SGDLS and CDR2 YYNGEE.

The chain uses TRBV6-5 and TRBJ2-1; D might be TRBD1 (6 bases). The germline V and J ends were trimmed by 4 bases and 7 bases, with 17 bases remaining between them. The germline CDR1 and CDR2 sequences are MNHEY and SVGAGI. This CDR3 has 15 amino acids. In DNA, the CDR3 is TGTGCCAGCAGTTCAGGGGCCGTATTCGCTAATGAGCAGTTCTTC. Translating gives CASSSGAVFANEQFF.

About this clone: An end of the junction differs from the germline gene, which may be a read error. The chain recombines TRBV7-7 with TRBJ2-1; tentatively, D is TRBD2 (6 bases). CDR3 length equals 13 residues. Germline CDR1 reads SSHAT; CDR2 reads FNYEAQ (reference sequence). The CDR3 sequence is CASSLGLHNEQFF. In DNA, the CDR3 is TGTGCTAGCAGCTTGGGACTGCACAATGAGCAGTTCTTC. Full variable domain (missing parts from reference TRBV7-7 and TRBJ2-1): GAGVSQSPRYKVTKRGQDVTLRCDPISSHATLYWYQQALGQGPEFLTYFNYEAQPDKSGLPSDRFSAERPEGSISTLTIQRTEQRDSAMYRCASSLGLHNEQFFGPGTRLTVL.

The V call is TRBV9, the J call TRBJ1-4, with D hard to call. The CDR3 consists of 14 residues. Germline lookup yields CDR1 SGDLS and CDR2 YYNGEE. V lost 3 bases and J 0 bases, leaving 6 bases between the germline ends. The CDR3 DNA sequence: TGTGCCAGCAGCGAGCGTGCAACTAATGAAAAACTGTTTTTT. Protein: CASSERATNEKLFF.

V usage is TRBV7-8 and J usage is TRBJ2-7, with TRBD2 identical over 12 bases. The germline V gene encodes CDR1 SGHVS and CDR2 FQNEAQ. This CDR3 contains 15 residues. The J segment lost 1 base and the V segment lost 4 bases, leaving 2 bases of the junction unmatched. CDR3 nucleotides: TGTGCCAGCAGCTCTACTAGCGGGGGGTCCTACGAGCAGTACTTC. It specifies CASSSTSGGSYEQYF.

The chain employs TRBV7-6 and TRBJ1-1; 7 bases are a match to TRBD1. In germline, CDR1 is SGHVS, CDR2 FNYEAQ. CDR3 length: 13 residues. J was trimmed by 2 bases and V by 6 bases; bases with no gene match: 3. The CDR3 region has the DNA TGTGCCAGCAGGAGACAGGGAAACACTGAAGCTTTCTTT. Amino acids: CASRRQGNTEAFF.

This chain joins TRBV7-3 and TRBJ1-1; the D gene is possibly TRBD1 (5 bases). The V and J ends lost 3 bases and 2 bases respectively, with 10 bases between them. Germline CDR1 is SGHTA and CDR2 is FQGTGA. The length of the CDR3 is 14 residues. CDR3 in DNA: TGTGCCAGCAGCTTGGGGGGGGGTAACACTGAAGCTTTCTTT. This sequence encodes CASSLGGGNTEAFF.

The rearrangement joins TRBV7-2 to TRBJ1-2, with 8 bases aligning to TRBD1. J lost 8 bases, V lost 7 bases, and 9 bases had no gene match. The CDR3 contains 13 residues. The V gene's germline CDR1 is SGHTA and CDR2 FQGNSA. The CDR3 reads CASTYTQGAGYTF. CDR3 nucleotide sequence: TGTGCCAGCACCTATACCCAGGGGGCCGGCTACACCTTC. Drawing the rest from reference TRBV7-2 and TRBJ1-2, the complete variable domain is GAGVSQSPSNKVTEKGKDVELRCDPISGHTALYWYRQSLGQGLEFLIYFQGNSAPDKSGLPSDRFSAERTGGSVSTLTIQRTQQEDSAVYLCASTYTQGAGYTFGSGTRLTVV.

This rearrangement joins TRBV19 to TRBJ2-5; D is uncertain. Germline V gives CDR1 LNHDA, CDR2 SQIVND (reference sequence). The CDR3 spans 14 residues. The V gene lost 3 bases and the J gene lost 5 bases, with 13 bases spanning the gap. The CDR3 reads CASSITGRTETQYF. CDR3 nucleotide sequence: TGTGCCAGTAGTATCACCGGTAGAACGGAGACCCAGTACTTC.

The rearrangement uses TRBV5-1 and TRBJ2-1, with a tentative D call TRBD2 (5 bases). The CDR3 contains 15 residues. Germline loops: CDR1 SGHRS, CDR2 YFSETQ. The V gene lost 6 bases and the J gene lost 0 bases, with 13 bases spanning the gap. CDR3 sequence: CASTSSGLSYNEQFF. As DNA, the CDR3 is TGCGCCAGCACCTCCAGCGGTCTCTCCTACAATGAGCAGTTCTTC.

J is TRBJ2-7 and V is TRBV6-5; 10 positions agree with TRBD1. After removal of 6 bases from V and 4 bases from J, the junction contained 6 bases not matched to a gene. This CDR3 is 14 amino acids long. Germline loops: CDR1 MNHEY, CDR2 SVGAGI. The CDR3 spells CASSLGQGLYEQYF. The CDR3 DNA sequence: TGTGCCAGCAGCCTGGGACAGGGGTTGTACGAGCAGTACTTC.

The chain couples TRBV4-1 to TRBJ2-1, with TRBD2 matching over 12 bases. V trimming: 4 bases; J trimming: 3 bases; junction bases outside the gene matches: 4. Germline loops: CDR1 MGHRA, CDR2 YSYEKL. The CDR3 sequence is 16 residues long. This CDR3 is CASSLLTSGGYNEQFF. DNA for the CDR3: TGCGCCAGCAGCCTGTTGACTAGCGGGGGCTACAATGAGCAGTTCTTC.

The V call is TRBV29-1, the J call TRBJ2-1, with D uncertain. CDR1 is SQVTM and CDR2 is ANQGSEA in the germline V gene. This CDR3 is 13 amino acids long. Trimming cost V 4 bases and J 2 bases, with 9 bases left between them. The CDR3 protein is CSVGSFAYNEQFF. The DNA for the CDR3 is TGCAGCGTTGGAAGCTTCGCCTACAATGAGCAGTTCTTC.

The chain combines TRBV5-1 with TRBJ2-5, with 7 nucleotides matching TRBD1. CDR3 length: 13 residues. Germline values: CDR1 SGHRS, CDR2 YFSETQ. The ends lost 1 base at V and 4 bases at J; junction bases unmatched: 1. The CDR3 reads CASSLPGGETQYF. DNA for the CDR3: TGCGCCAGCAGCTTGCCAGGGGGAGAGACCCAGTACTTC.

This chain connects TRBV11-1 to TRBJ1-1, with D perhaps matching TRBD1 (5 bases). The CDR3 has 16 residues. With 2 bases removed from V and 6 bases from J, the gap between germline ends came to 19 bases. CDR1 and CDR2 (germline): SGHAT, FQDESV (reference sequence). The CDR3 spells CASSLMDIQGDSEAFF. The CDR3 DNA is TGTGCCAGCAGCTTAATGGATATTCAGGGCGACTCTGAAGCTTTCTTT.

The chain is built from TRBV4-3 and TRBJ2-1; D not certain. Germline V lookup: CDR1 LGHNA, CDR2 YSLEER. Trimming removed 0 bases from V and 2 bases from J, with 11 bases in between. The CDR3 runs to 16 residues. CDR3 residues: CASSQDRSVTYNEQFF. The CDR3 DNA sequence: TGCGCCAGCAGCCAAGATCGGAGCGTAACCTACAATGAGCAGTTCTTC.

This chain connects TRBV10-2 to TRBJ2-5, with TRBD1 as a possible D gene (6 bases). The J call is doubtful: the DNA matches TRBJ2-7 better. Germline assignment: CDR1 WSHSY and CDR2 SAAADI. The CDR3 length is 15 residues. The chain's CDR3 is CASREGTSISYEQYF. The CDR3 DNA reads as TGCGCCAGCAGGGAAGGGACATCTATCTCCTACGAGCAGTACTTC.

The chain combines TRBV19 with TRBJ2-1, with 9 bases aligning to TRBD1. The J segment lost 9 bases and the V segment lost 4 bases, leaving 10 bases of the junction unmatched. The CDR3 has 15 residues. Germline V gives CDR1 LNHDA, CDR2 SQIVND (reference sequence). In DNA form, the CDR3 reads TGTGCCAGTAGTAAGACAGGGGGTCGATTGGGTGAGCAGTTCTTC. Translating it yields CASSKTGGRLGEQFF.

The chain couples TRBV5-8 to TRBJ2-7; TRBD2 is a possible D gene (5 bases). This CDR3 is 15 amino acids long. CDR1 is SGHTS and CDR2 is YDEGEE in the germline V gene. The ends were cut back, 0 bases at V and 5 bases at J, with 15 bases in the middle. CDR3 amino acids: CASSLVSGNTNEQYF. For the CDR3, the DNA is TGTGCCAGCAGCTTGGTTTCGGGGAATACTAACGAGCAGTACTTC. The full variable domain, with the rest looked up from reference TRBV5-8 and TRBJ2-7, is EAGVTQSPTHLIKTRGQQATLRCSPISGHTSVYWYQQALGLGLQFLLWYDEGEERNRGNFPPRFSGRQFPNYSSELNVNALELEDSALYLCASSLVSGNTNEQYFGPGTRLTVT.

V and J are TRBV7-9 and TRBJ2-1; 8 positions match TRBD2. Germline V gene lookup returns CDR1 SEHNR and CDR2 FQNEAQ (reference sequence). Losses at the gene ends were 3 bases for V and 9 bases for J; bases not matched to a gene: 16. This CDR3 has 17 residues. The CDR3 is CASSFLGSGNRAVEQFF. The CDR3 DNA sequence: TGTGCCAGCAGCTTTCTGGGTAGCGGGAATCGGGCTGTTGAGCAGTTCTTC. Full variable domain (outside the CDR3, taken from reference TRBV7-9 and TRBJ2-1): DTGVSQNPRHKITKRGQNVTFRCDPISEHNRLYWYRQTLGQGPEFLTYFQNEAQLEKSRLLSDRFSAERPKGSFSTLEIQRTEQGDSAMYLCASSFLGSGNRAVEQFFGPGTRLTVL.

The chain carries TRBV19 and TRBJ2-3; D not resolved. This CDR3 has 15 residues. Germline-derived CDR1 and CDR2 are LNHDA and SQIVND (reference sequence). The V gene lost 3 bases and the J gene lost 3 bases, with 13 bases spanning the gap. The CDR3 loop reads CASSIASGLTDTQYF. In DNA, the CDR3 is TGTGCCAGTAGTATCGCCTCCGGGTTGACAGATACGCAGTATTTT.

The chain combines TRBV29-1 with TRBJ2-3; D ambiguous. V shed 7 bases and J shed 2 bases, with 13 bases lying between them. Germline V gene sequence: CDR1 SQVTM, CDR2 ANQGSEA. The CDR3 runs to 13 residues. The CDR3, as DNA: TGCAGCGAGTCAGGTCAACACACAGATACGCAGTATTTT. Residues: CSESGQHTDTQYF.

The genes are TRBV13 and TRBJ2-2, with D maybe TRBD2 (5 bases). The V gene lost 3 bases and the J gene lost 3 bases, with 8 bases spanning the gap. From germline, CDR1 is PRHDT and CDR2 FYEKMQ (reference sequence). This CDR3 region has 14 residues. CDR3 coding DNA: TGTGCCAGCAGCTTTTGGGAGTACACCGGGGAGCTGTTTTTT. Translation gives CASSFWEYTGELFF.

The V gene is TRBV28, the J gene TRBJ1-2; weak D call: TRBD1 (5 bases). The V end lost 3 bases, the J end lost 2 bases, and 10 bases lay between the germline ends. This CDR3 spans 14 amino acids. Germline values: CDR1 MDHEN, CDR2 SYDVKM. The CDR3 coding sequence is TGTGCCAGCAGTTTTGGGGCGGACAACTATGGCTACACCTTC. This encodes CASSFGADNYGYTF.

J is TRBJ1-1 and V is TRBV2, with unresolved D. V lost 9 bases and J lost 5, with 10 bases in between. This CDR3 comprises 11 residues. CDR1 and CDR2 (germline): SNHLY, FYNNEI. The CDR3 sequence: CASLEVTEAFF. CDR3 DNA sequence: TGTGCCAGTCTAGAAGTGACTGAAGCTTTCTTT.

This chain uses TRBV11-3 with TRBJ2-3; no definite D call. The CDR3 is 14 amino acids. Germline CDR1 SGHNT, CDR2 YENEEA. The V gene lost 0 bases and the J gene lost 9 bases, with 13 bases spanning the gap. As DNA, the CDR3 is TGTGCCAGCAGCTTAGATTTCCAGCGCCGGACGCAGTATTTT. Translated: CASSLDFQRRTQYF.

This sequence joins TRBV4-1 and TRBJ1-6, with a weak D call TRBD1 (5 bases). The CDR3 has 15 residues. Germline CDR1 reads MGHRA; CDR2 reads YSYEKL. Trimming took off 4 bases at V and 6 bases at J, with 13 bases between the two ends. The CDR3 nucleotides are TGCGCCAGCAGCCGAGAAGCAGGGATTAATTCACCCCTCCACTTT. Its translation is CASSREAGINSPLHF.

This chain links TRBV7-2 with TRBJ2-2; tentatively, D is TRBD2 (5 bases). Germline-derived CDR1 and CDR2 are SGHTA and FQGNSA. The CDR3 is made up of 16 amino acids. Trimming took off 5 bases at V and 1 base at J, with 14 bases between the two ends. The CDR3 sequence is CASSPGPGMNTGELFF. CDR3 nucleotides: TGTGCCAGCAGCCCAGGCCCCGGGATGAACACCGGGGAGCTGTTTTTT.

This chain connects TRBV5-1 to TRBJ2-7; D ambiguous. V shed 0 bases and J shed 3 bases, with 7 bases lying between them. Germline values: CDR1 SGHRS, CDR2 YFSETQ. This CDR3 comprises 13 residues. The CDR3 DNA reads TGCGCCAGCAGCTTGGCCGCCAGCTACGAGCAGTACTTC. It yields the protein CASSLAASYEQYF.